The clone carrying this TCR beta chain showed up just a few times. Trimming took 2 bases from V and 4 from J, leaving 11 bases between them. The germline CDR1 and CDR2 sequences are SGHTA and FQGNSA. The CDR3 covers 15 residues. In Seattle, patients joined the study during active infection and were tracked longitudinally. This sample is part of a study of blood T cell repertoires in COVID-19. For the study at large: Sites across the United States, Italy and Spain contributed samples from acute and convalescent COVID-19. Sources were T cells, B-cell-depleted T cells, or PBMCs; the material itself was cDNA or gDNA.

Original analysis: Amplification of reference gene primers provided the estimated nucleated cell counts. Generated by immunoSEQ multiplex PCR, the TCRdb table keeps only in-frame clones and is missing some. For V, J and clone size, that table is used; D and trimming come from the DNA. The data show roughly 290,000 clones, approximately 85% seen once. Sequencing was performed on peripheral blood. The receptor's source is a human donor with COVID-19, enrolled during active disease. The donor label of this sample is uncertain. V and J are TRBV7-2 and TRBJ1-4; possibly TRBD1 for D (6 bases). CDR3 in amino acids: CASSLSRGGNEKLFF. The CDR3 nucleotides are TGTGCCAGCAGCTTAAGCAGGGGCGGTAATGAAAAACTGTTTTTT.